These 29 T cell receptor beta chains were all obtained from the same sample, sequenced in a study of cytomegalovirus exposure and HLA in healthy donors. Primers for the PCR totalled 60 Vbeta and 13 Jbeta. Assay used: immunoSEQ multiplex PCR; TCRdb lists only in-frame clones, some missing. Found here are some 200,000 clones, 70% to 85% of them singletons; the top ten hold around 2.8%. Specimen: PBMCs. The receptors stem from a woman aged 55-70 years in good health and CMV-seropositive.

This chain uses TRBV5-6 with TRBJ1-4; perhaps TRBD1 as D (5 bases). V lost 4 bases and J 7 bases, leaving 17 bases between the germline ends. Looked up from germline, CDR1 is SGHDT and CDR2 is YYEEEE. This CDR3 has 15 amino acids. The CDR3 DNA sequence: TGTGCCAGCAGCCCCCAGAAAGGGGTGGGTGAAAAACTGTTTTTT. Translating gives CASSPQKGVGEKLFF.

This clone was seen a single time. This chain joins TRBV2 and TRBJ2-7, with D unclear. CDR1 SNHLY and CDR2 FYNNEI come from the germline V gene. The germline V and J ends were trimmed by 2 bases and 6 bases, with 20 bases remaining between them. The CDR3 contains 16 residues. The CDR3 here is CASSEPGSLGRTEQYF. DNA for the CDR3: TGTGCCAGCAGTGAACCCGGATCCCTGGGCAGAACCGAGCAGTACTTC.

This clone is a singleton in its sample. This rearrangement joins TRBV30 to TRBJ1-2; D perhaps matches TRBD1 (6 bases). The V and J ends lost 2 bases and 4 bases respectively, with 11 bases between them. The CDR3 is made up of 13 amino acids. In germline, CDR1 is GTSNPN, CDR2 SVGIG (reference sequence). The CDR3 loop reads CAWSWGGRYGYTF. The CDR3 region has the DNA TGTGCCTGGAGTTGGGGGGGCCGCTATGGCTACACCTTC.

The chain combines TRBV19 with TRBJ1-3; no firm D call. Trimming pared 6 bases from V and 4 bases from J, leaving 7 bases between. Germline-derived CDR1 and CDR2 are LNHDA and SQIVND (reference sequence). The CDR3 covers 12 residues. The DNA for the CDR3 is TGTGCCAGTAGCGCCGCGGGAAACACCATATATTTT. Translated, it gives CASSAAGNTIYF. The full variable domain, rest sourced from reference TRBV19 and TRBJ1-3, is DGGITQSPKYLFRKEGQNVTLSCEQNLNHDAMYWYRQDPGQGLRLIYYSQIVNDFQKGDIAEGYSVSREKKESFPLTVTSAQKNPTAFYLCASSAAGNTIYFGEGSWLTVV.

This clone appeared once. The chain is built from TRBV18 and TRBJ1-5; 12 nucleotides match TRBD1. V was clipped by 8 bases and J by 15 bases; unmatched bases: 17. This CDR3 has 15 amino acids. Germline V gene sequence: CDR1 KGHSH, CDR2 LQKENI. The CDR3 spells CASTPGQGARSAWHF. The CDR3 DNA is TGTGCCAGCACCCCGGGACAGGGGGCCCGTTCGGCGTGGCATTTT.

This clone appeared a few times. Other DNA sequences in the same sample also yield this CDR3. The chain recombines TRBV19 with TRBJ1-5; the match to TRBD1 covers 8 bases. The CDR3 covers 13 residues. With V trimmed by 6 bases and J by 4 bases, 2 bases remained unmatched. The V gene's germline CDR1 is LNHDA and CDR2 SQIVND (reference sequence). The CDR3 reads CASRGQGNQPQHF. The CDR3 DNA is TGTGCCAGTAGAGGACAGGGTAATCAGCCCCAGCATTTT.

The genes are TRBV5-1 and TRBJ2-5; the D gene is possibly TRBD2 (5 bases). Germline V CDR1 and CDR2: SGHRS, YFSETQ. Trimming left V 5 bases short and J 2 bases short, with 10 bases between. The CDR3 contains 13 residues. Written as DNA, the CDR3 is TGCGCCAGCAGAGCGGATCCACAAGAGACCCAGTACTTC. It yields the protein CASRADPQETQYF. Full variable domain (remainder filled in from reference TRBV5-1 and TRBJ2-5): KAGVTQTPRYLIKTRGQQVTLSCSPISGHRSVSWYQQTPGQGLQFLFEYFSETQRNKGNFPGRFSGRQFSNSRSEMNVSTLELGDSALYLCASRADPQETQYFGPGTRLLVL.

J is TRBJ2-6 and V is TRBV27; TRBD1 matches 9 bases. J gave up 2 bases and V 7 bases, and 6 bases lay outside the gene matches. Germline-derived CDR1 and CDR2 are MNHEY and SMNVEV (reference sequence). This CDR3 contains 16 residues. The CDR3 DNA reads TGTGCCAGCACGGGACAGGGTACAACTGGGGCCAACGTCCTGACTTTC. Protein product: CASTGQGTTGANVLTF.

The chain carries TRBV6-5 and TRBJ1-4; D is unresolved. V shed 2 bases and J shed 6 bases, with 4 bases lying between them. This CDR3 contains 12 residues. Looked up from germline, CDR1 is MNHEY and CDR2 is SVGAGI. The CDR3 here is CASSYPDEKLFF. CDR3 DNA sequence: TGTGCCAGCAGTTACCCAGATGAAAAACTGTTTTTT.

The sample holds one count of this clone. The chain links TRBV11-3 to TRBJ2-1; 12 bases map to TRBD1. The junction had 9 bases not matched to a gene; V was cut back by 2 bases and J by 13 bases. The CDR3 is 15 residues long. Germline V gene sequence: CDR1 SGHNT, CDR2 YENEEA. The CDR3 here is CASSLNWGQGAVQFF. In DNA, the CDR3 is TGTGCCAGCAGCTTAAATTGGGGACAGGGGGCAGTTCAGTTCTTC.

Written as DNA, the CDR3 is TGTGCCGCCCAAAGACAGGGCGCCGGGGAGCTGTTTTTT. This gives the protein CAAQRQGAGELFF. This chain joins TRBV7-2 and TRBJ2-2; 7 bases fit TRBD1. V trimming: 11 bases; J trimming: 6 bases; junction bases outside the gene matches: 9. The CDR3 is 13 residues long. CDR1 is SGHTA and CDR2 is FQGNSA in the germline V gene.

This clone has just a few counts. V usage is TRBV10-3 and J usage is TRBJ1-1; D might be TRBD1 (5 bases). This CDR3 region has 12 residues. CDR1 is ENHRY, CDR2 SYGVKD, per germline. V was cut by 2 bases and J by 11 bases, with 12 bases left in between. The CDR3 region has the DNA TGTGCCATCAGTGAGGCGGGACTGGGGGCTTTCTTT. Its protein is CAISEAGLGAFF.

The V gene is TRBV20-1, the J gene TRBJ1-5; D is perhaps TRBD1 (5 bases). The CDR3 has 11 amino acids. Trimming removed 3 bases from V and 14 bases from J, with 14 bases in between. The germline V gene encodes CDR1 DFQATT and CDR2 SNEGSKA (reference sequence). CDR3 in amino acids: CSASSRDREHF. The CDR3 DNA is TGCAGTGCTAGTAGCAGGGATAGAGAGCATTTT.

The rearrangement links TRBV30 to TRBJ1-4; D is perhaps TRBD1 (5 bases). The CDR3 has 13 residues. V was clipped by 2 bases and J by 8 bases, with 12 bases between them. Germline V gene lookup returns CDR1 GTSNPN and CDR2 SVGIG (reference sequence). The CDR3 region has the DNA TGTGCCTGGAGTCAGGGATTTCGGGAAAAACTGTTTTTT. Amino acid sequence: CAWSQGFREKLFF.

A single count supports this clone. The chain employs TRBV5-1 and TRBJ2-7; perhaps TRBD2 as D (6 bases). CDR1 is SGHRS and CDR2 is YFSETQ in the germline V gene. The CDR3 runs 15 residues. The ends were cut back, 4 bases at V and 0 bases at J, with 14 bases in the middle. CDR3 residues: CASSTGGASSYEQYF. CDR3 sequence (DNA): TGCGCCAGCAGCACCGGGGGTGCCAGCTCCTACGAGCAGTACTTC. The full variable domain, in which reference TRBV5-1 and TRBJ2-7 provide the parts outside the CDR3, is KAGVTQTPRYLIKTRGQQVTLSCSPISGHRSVSWYQQTPGQGLQFLFEYFSETQRNKGNFPGRFSGRQFSNSRSEMNVSTLELGDSALYLCASSTGGASSYEQYFGPGTRLTVT.

The chain combines TRBV5-1 with TRBJ1-5; tentative D call: TRBD1 (5 bases). The V and J ends lost 4 bases and 11 bases respectively, with 19 bases between them. This CDR3 region has 14 residues. Germline V gene lookup returns CDR1 SGHRS and CDR2 YFSETQ. CDR3 region: CASSLRVGDGAQHF. The CDR3 nucleotides are TGCGCCAGCAGCCTCAGGGTTGGGGATGGGGCCCAGCATTTT. The full variable domain, with the rest looked up from reference TRBV5-1 and TRBJ1-5, is KAGVTQTPRYLIKTRGQQVTLSCSPISGHRSVSWYQQTPGQGLQFLFEYFSETQRNKGNFPGRFSGRQFSNSRSEMNVSTLELGDSALYLCASSLRVGDGAQHFGDGTRLSIL.

This clone occurred a few times. The chain has TRBV6-5 and TRBJ2-1; 8 bases are a match to TRBD1. Trimming took 6 bases from V and 9 from J; bases not matched to a gene: 7. The CDR3 contains 13 residues. CDR1 is MNHEY and CDR2 is SVGAGI in the germline V gene. CDR3 residues: CASSRQGRSEQFF. CDR3 DNA sequence: TGTGCCAGCAGCCGACAGGGGAGGAGTGAGCAGTTCTTC.

The chain employs TRBV6-5 and TRBJ2-5; D is possibly TRBD1 (5 bases). Looked up from germline, CDR1 is MNHEY and CDR2 is SVGAGI. The CDR3 runs to 14 residues. Deletions cut 5 bases from V and 5 bases from J, with 15 bases between. The CDR3 DNA follows: TGTGCCAGCAGTCTCCAGGGCCTCGGGGAGACCCAGTACTTC. Encoded protein: CASSLQGLGETQYF.

The genes are TRBV27 and TRBJ1-5; TRBD1 might be the D (6 bases). V lost 6 bases to trimming and J lost 6 bases, with 18 bases between them. CDR1 and CDR2 (germline): MNHEY, SMNVEV (reference sequence). The CDR3 sequence is 15 residues long. CDR3 sequence: CASSPRGGSGQPQHF. As DNA, the CDR3 is TGTGCCAGCAGCCCTCGCGGGGGCTCGGGTCAGCCCCAGCATTTT.

This sequence joins TRBV30 and TRBJ1-1; 7 bases are shared with TRBD1. Per the germline V gene, CDR1 is GTSNPN and CDR2 is SVGIG (reference sequence). The length of the CDR3 is 13 residues. The trim removed 6 bases at V and 4 bases at J, leaving 8 bases unmatched. The CDR3 nucleotides are TGTGCCTGTACAACAGGGGATATCACTGAAGCTTTCTTT. Translated: CACTTGDITEAFF.

This sequence joins TRBV7-6 and TRBJ2-1; perhaps TRBD1 as D (6 bases). This CDR3 comprises 11 residues. The V end lost 5 bases, the J end lost 9 bases, and 8 bases lay between the germline ends. Germline lookup yields CDR1 SGHVS and CDR2 FNYEAQ. The chain's CDR3 is CASSKGGEQFF. For the CDR3, the DNA is TGTGCCAGCAGCAAAGGGGGTGAGCAGTTCTTC.

V is TRBV10-1 and J is TRBJ2-1; D unclear. CDR1 and CDR2 from the germline V gene are WNHNN and SYGVQD (reference sequence). Trimming pared 5 bases from V and 10 bases from J, leaving 6 bases between. The CDR3 consists of 10 residues. The DNA of the CDR3 is TGCGCCAGCAGTCCCCCGGAGCAGTTCTTC. Translating it yields CASSPPEQFF.

V and J are TRBV4-2 and TRBJ1-6; D unresolved. Trimming took 0 bases from V and 13 from J, leaving 13 bases between them. Looked up from germline, CDR1 is LGHNA and CDR2 is YNFKEQ. This CDR3 contains 14 residues. CDR3 in amino acids: CASSQDPLSGPLHF. The DNA of the CDR3 is TGTGCCAGCAGCCAAGATCCTCTTTCAGGCCCCCTCCACTTT.

This clone was counted only a few times. The chain carries TRBV9 and TRBJ1-3; D might be TRBD1 (6 bases). Trimming removed 4 bases at V and 4 bases at J, with 15 bases between. The germline V gene encodes CDR1 SGDLS and CDR2 YYNGEE. The CDR3 is made up of 15 amino acids. DNA for the CDR3: TGTGCCAGCAGCTCCGATGGTGGGGGCGGAAACACCATATATTTT. As protein: CASSSDGGGGNTIYF. Together with reference TRBV9 and TRBJ1-3, the CDR3 gives the full variable domain: DSGVTQTPKHLITATGQRVTLRCSPRSGDLSVYWYQQSLDQGLQFLIQYYNGEERAKGNILERFSAQQFPDLHSELNLSSLELGDSALYFCASSSDGGGGNTIYFGEGSWLTVV.

This chain connects TRBV30 to TRBJ1-2; the match to TRBD1 covers 9 bases. This CDR3 comprises 15 residues. Germline values: CDR1 GTSNPN, CDR2 SVGIG (reference sequence). After removal of 0 bases from V and 7 bases from J, the junction contained 9 bases not matched to a gene. CDR3 nucleotide sequence: TGTGCCTGGAGTGTACCCGACAGGGGGTACTCTGGCTACACCTTC. Protein sequence: CAWSVPDRGYSGYTF.

J is TRBJ1-1 and V is TRBV18; 7 bases fit TRBD1. In germline, CDR1 is KGHSH, CDR2 LQKENI. The CDR3 has 14 amino acids. J was trimmed by 8 bases and V by 3 bases; bases with no gene match: 9. The CDR3 sequence: CASSPLSSDREAFF. Written as DNA, the CDR3 is TGTGCCAGCTCACCCCTGTCGTCGGACAGGGAAGCTTTCTTT.

V usage is TRBV5-6 and J usage is TRBJ2-3; D may be TRBD2 (6 bases). Germline V gene sequence: CDR1 SGHDT, CDR2 YYEEEE. This CDR3 spans 17 amino acids. V lost 4 bases, J lost 0 bases, and 18 bases lay in between. CDR3 residues: CASSASTEGTSTDTQYF. As DNA, the CDR3 is TGTGCCAGCAGCGCCAGCACCGAGGGGACTAGCACAGATACGCAGTATTTT.

This clone was seen just once. The genes are TRBV19 and TRBJ1-1; 7 nucleotides line up with TRBD1. V lost 2 bases, J lost 6 bases, and 0 bases stayed unmatched. In germline, CDR1 is LNHDA, CDR2 SQIVND (reference sequence). This CDR3 region has 12 residues. The CDR3 nucleotides read TGTGCCAGTAGTATACAGGGGGCTGAAGCTTTCTTT. Residues: CASSIQGAEAFF.

The V and J genes are TRBV21-1 and TRBJ1-5; the table's D call of TRBD1 was not tested on the DNA. TRBV21-1 is reported as a pseudogene. The CDR3 is made up of 15 amino acids. CDR3: CASTKRDRGNQPQHF. The CDR3 DNA follows: TGTGCCAGCACAAAGCGTGACAGGGGCAATCAGCCCCAGCATTTT.